The table lists the clone carrying this TCR beta chain with many counts. Its target is unknown. This entry is derived from a study of neurological immune-mediated disorders. Broader study findings: Private repertoires in all groups were suggested, as expanded clones shared no CDR3 amino acid sequences across subjects.

Synthesis of cDNA was performed by 5'RACE using 10-nucleotide random UMIs. Each CDR3 protein gets one entry after TCRdb re-called the 5' RACE reads with MiXCR. The table includes roughly 53,000 distinct CDR3 sequences, 8% to 9% detected once. Time point of the sample: longitudinal time-point 3. Where libraries were unsorted, they were derived from 2 million PBMCs stored at -80 degrees C. Unmatched junction bases numbered 7, after V lost 4 bases and J lost 2 bases. The CDR3 spans 15 residues. Germline loops: CDR1 SGHTA, CDR2 FQGNSA. The sample was PBMCs. The chain is built from TRBV7-2 and TRBJ2-7; 8 positions match TRBD2. The clonotype was recovered from a woman aged 40-49 years in good health. The CDR3 DNA is TGTGCCAGCAGCTCGTTTAGCGGGGCCACCTACGAGCAGTACTTC. Its translation is CASSSFSGATYEQYF.